This record concerns one T cell receptor (beta chain) sequence. The antigen is not known. Naivety in CD8+ T cells corresponded to a CD45RO-CCR7+CD27+CD95- phenotype. CDR3 length: 14 amino acids. The germline V gene encodes CDR1 MGHRA and CDR2 YSYEKL. cDNA libraries for TRB were generated by 5' RACE incorporating UMI labels. After re-calling the 5' RACE reads, TCRdb lists one entry per CDR3 protein, DNA absent. The sample includes 150,000 or so distinct CDR3 sequences. This specimen belongs to a study of CXCR3-negative and CXCR3-positive naive CD8 T cells. Overall study results and limits: Naive CXCR3-positive and CXCR3-negative cells shared similar TRBV-TRBJ usage, unlike memory cells.

The sequence derives from a human donor in good health. Some clones in this sample may be carry-over from other donors' samples. Sequencing input: naive CXCR3- CD8+ T cells from blood. The subset denotes: CD45RO-CCR7+CD27+CD95- naive CD8+ T cells lacking CXCR3 (TNR3-). The chain couples TRBV4-1 to TRBJ1-1. This CDR3 reads CASSQEIRNTEALF.